The 26 T cell receptor beta chains below were found in one sample sequenced in a study of blood T cell repertoires in COVID-19. Only in-frame clones appear in the TCRdb table, and some are missing; sequencing was by immunoSEQ multiplex PCR. Counted here are 450,000 or so clones, approximately 90% occurring once; the ten biggest clones make up 0.8% to 1%. Sequenced input: peripheral blood. The source of these receptors is a man between 18 and 35 years old with COVID-19, enrolled during active disease.

The chain combines TRBV6-6 with TRBJ1-2, with unresolved D. CDR3 length equals 13 residues. V lost 8 bases to trimming and J lost 3 bases, with 13 bases between them. Germline CDR1 MNHNY, CDR2 SVGAGI (reference sequence). DNA of the CDR3: TGTGCCAGCCGCCCCGGGTTTGACTATGGCTACACCTTC. It yields the protein CASRPGFDYGYTF.

The V and J genes are TRBV27 and TRBJ1-2; 12 nucleotides agree with TRBD1. Unmatched junction bases numbered 5, after V lost 2 bases and J lost 7 bases. Germline V CDR1 and CDR2: MNHEY, SMNVEV (reference sequence). This CDR3 is 15 amino acids long. The CDR3 is CASSLGTGGVGGYTF. In DNA, the CDR3 is TGTGCCAGCAGTTTAGGGACAGGGGGCGTTGGTGGCTACACCTTC.

This sequence joins TRBV10-2 and TRBJ1-2; 8 bases are shared with TRBD1. This CDR3 is built from 14 residues. The V gene's germline CDR1 is WSHSY and CDR2 SAAADI. V shed 7 bases, J shed 6 bases, and the junction held 10 bases outside the gene matches. CDR3 loop: CASTLDRGRNGYTF. CDR3 nucleotide sequence: TGCGCCAGCACCTTAGACAGGGGTCGAAATGGCTACACCTTC.

The rearrangement links TRBV18 to TRBJ1-3; D may be TRBD1 (6 bases). Deletions cut 3 bases from V and 13 bases from J, with 16 bases between. This CDR3 spans 13 amino acids. Germline loops: CDR1 KGHSH, CDR2 LQKENI. CDR3 in amino acids: CASSPSGDASIYF. The CDR3 DNA is TGTGCCAGCTCACCTTCAGGGGATGCATCTATATATTTT.

The chain links TRBV6-5 to TRBJ1-6; 7 bases match TRBD1. The CDR3 sequence is 14 residues long. Germline loops: CDR1 MNHEY, CDR2 SVGAGI. Unmatched junction bases numbered 10, after V lost 6 bases and J lost 11 bases. CDR3 nucleotide sequence: TGTGCCAGCAGGGGGGTAACAGGGGATCCACCCCTCCACTTT. Encoded protein: CASRGVTGDPPLHF.

The V call is TRBV25-1, the J call TRBJ1-2, with 9 bases aligning to TRBD1. This CDR3 region has 15 residues. Germline V gene data show CDR1 as MGHDK and CDR2 as SYGVNS. After removal of 4 bases from V and 1 base from J, the junction contained 4 bases not matched to a gene. The CDR3 reads CASSGYRGRNYGYTF. The CDR3 DNA reads as TGTGCCAGCAGTGGGTACAGGGGGCGTAACTATGGCTACACCTTC.

The CDR3 DNA reads TGTGCCAGCAGCTTTGGTTTCGGGGTTAATCAGCCCCAGCATTTT. Its protein product is CASSFGFGVNQPQHF. The chain is built from TRBV5-6 and TRBJ1-5; D is uncertain. CDR3 length: 15 residues. Germline values: CDR1 SGHDT, CDR2 YYEEEE. Trimming left V 2 bases short and J 4 bases short, with 13 bases between.

V and J are TRBV2 and TRBJ1-3; unclear D gene. Germline CDR1 SNHLY, CDR2 FYNNEI. Trimming removed 7 bases at V and 0 bases at J, with 16 bases between. This CDR3 is built from 16 residues. Written as DNA, the CDR3 is TGTGCCAGCACCTGGACGGCTGGAGGCTCTGGAAACACCATATATTTT. This translates into CASTWTAGGSGNTIYF.

For the CDR3, the DNA is TGTGCCAGCAGTGAGGACAGGGAGAATGAAAAACTGTTTTTT. Translated: CASSEDRENEKLFF. The chain recombines TRBV6-6 with TRBJ1-4; TRBD1 matches 8 bases. Per germline, CDR1 MNHNY and CDR2 SVGAGI (reference sequence). The CDR3 sequence is 14 residues long. J lost 5 bases, V lost 5 bases, and 4 bases had no gene match.

This sequence joins TRBV19 and TRBJ1-6; 8 bases match TRBD1. CDR1 LNHDA and CDR2 SQIVND come from the germline V gene (reference sequence). The trim removed 4 bases at V and 8 bases at J, leaving 7 bases unmatched. This CDR3 has 15 amino acids. CDR3 loop: CASSTTGVWDSPLHF. CDR3 DNA: TGTGCCAGTAGTACGACAGGGGTATGGGATTCACCCCTCCACTTT.

This chain links TRBV7-6 with TRBJ2-6; D perhaps matches TRBD1 (6 bases). Per germline, CDR1 SGHVS and CDR2 FNYEAQ. This CDR3 spans 18 amino acids. V gave up 2 bases and J gave up 0 bases, with 14 bases separating them. CDR3 nucleotides: TGTGCCAGCAGCTTACCGTCCCGGGACATCTCTGGGGCCAACGTCCTGACTTTC. It is translated as CASSLPSRDISGANVLTF.

The chain carries TRBV19 and TRBJ2-7, with 7 bases identical to TRBD1. This CDR3 comprises 15 residues. Losses at the gene ends were 4 bases for V and 0 bases for J; bases not matched to a gene: 6. Germline V gene lookup returns CDR1 LNHDA and CDR2 SQIVND (reference sequence). CDR3 loop: CASSTSDRPSYEQYF. As DNA, the CDR3 is TGTGCCAGTAGTACTTCGGACAGGCCCTCCTACGAGCAGTACTTC.

The rearrangement links TRBV6-1 to TRBJ1-1; D not certain. Germline lookup yields CDR1 MNHNS and CDR2 SASEGT. V dropped 0 bases and J dropped 5 bases, with 7 bases sitting between them. The CDR3 has 13 residues. The CDR3 region is CASSEARQTEAFF. The CDR3 region has the DNA TGTGCCAGCAGTGAAGCGCGGCAAACTGAAGCTTTCTTT.

The rearrangement uses TRBV7-9 and TRBJ2-6; D not resolved. The CDR3 is made up of 18 amino acids. The V end lost 4 bases, the J end lost 0 bases, and 16 bases lay between the germline ends. Germline CDR1 SEHNR, CDR2 FQNEAQ (reference sequence). The DNA for the CDR3 is TGTGCCAGCAGCTCCACGCTTGTCTTACTCTCTGGGGCCAACGTCCTGACTTTC. Amino acids: CASSSTLVLLSGANVLTF.

The chain employs TRBV24-1 and TRBJ2-1; 10 positions match TRBD1. The germline V gene encodes CDR1 KGHDR and CDR2 SFDVKD. The CDR3 has 14 amino acids. Trimming took 9 bases from V and 4 from J; bases not matched to a gene: 5. CDR3 nucleotides: TGTGCCACCGAGGACAGGGGGTATTACAATGAGCAGTTCTTC. The encoded protein is CATEDRGYYNEQFF.

This clone was seen a few times. The chain recombines TRBV4-1 with TRBJ2-1; TRBD2 matches 9 bases. The CDR3 contains 17 residues. V trimming: 1 base; J trimming: 4 bases; junction bases outside the gene matches: 8. Germline CDR1 and CDR2: MGHRA and YSYEKL. CDR3 amino acids: CASSQGLAGIAYNEQFF. CDR3 in DNA: TGCGCCAGCAGCCAAGGCCTAGCGGGAATCGCGTACAATGAGCAGTTCTTC.

The chain has TRBV4-1 and TRBJ1-2; no reliable D call. The CDR3 has 14 amino acids. V lost 1 base to trimming and J lost 5 bases, with 11 bases between them. Germline CDR1 MGHRA, CDR2 YSYEKL. This CDR3 reads CASSQVLPGYGYTF. DNA of the CDR3: TGCGCCAGCAGCCAAGTGCTCCCCGGGTATGGCTACACCTTC.

The chain carries TRBV11-3 and TRBJ2-7; TRBD2 is a possible D gene (5 bases). The CDR3 is 13 residues long. The germline V gene encodes CDR1 SGHNT and CDR2 YENEEA. V lost 3 bases and J 2 bases, leaving 8 bases between the germline ends. The CDR3 protein is CASSLGVPYEQYF. The CDR3 DNA sequence: TGTGCCAGCAGCTTGGGAGTACCCTACGAGCAGTACTTC.

The chain combines TRBV5-1 with TRBJ1-1, with D possibly TRBD1 on 6 matching bases. Looked up from germline, CDR1 is SGHRS and CDR2 is YFSETQ. V gave up 4 bases and J gave up 0 bases, with 10 bases separating them. This CDR3 comprises 14 residues. In nucleotides, the CDR3 is TGCGCCAGCAGCGCTCAGGGGTTGAACACTGAAGCTTTCTTT. Translated, it gives CASSAQGLNTEAFF.

The V and J genes are TRBV30 and TRBJ2-7, with 7 bases fitting TRBD1. The junction had 12 bases not matched to a gene; V was cut back by 8 bases and J by 2 bases. Germline CDR1 GTSNPN, CDR2 SVGIG (reference sequence). The CDR3 is 14 amino acids. CDR3 amino acids: CAVRTGTAPYEQYF. The CDR3 nucleotides are TGTGCCGTAAGAACCGGGACAGCGCCCTACGAGCAGTACTTC.

The chain links TRBV24-1 to TRBJ2-5, with a possible D match to TRBD1 (6 bases). V gave up 4 bases and J gave up 4 bases, with 15 bases separating them. Germline V gene data show CDR1 as KGHDR and CDR2 as SFDVKD. The CDR3 length is 15 residues. The CDR3 region has the DNA TGTGCCACCAGTGAACAGGGTCCCGGTCGAGAGACCCAGTACTTC. Protein product: CATSEQGPGRETQYF.

This chain uses TRBV18 with TRBJ2-5, with TRBD1 matching over 8 bases. V dropped 3 bases and J dropped 8; count of bases not matched to a gene: 5. CDR1 is KGHSH and CDR2 is LQKENI in the germline V gene. The CDR3 consists of 13 residues. CDR3 protein: CASSPEDRDTQYF. The DNA for the CDR3 is TGTGCCAGCTCACCGGAGGACAGGGACACCCAGTACTTC.

The chain employs TRBV18 and TRBJ1-5, with 9 bases lining up with TRBD1. Per the germline V gene, CDR1 is KGHSH and CDR2 is LQKENI. With V trimmed by 3 bases and J by 1 base, 4 bases remained unmatched. The CDR3 length is 16 residues. CDR3 nucleotides: TGTGCCAGCTCACCTCAGACAGGGGGGAGCAATCAGCCCCAGCATTTT. Protein product: CASSPQTGGSNQPQHF.

The rearrangement joins TRBV9 to TRBJ2-2, with 7 bases identical to TRBD1. Losses at the gene ends were 5 bases for V and 2 bases for J; bases not matched to a gene: 3. The CDR3 extends over 14 amino acids. Germline lookup yields CDR1 SGDLS and CDR2 YYNGEE. This chain's CDR3 is CASRGQRNTGELFF. CDR3 bases: TGTGCCAGCAGGGGACAGAGAAACACCGGGGAGCTGTTTTTT. Based on the CDR3 plus reference TRBV9 and TRBJ2-2, the full variable domain is DSGVTQTPKHLITATGQRVTLRCSPRSGDLSVYWYQQSLDQGLQFLIQYYNGEERAKGNILERFSAQQFPDLHSELNLSSLELGDSALYFCASRGQRNTGELFFGEGSRLTVL.

Worth noting for this clone: In the same sample, other DNA sequences code for this CDR3. The V and J genes are TRBV12-3 or TRBV12-4 and TRBJ2-7; D may be TRBD1 (6 bases). The CDR3 is 12 residues long. The V gene lost 6 bases and the J gene lost 4 bases, with 10 bases spanning the gap. CDR3 residues: CASSSTGYEQYF. The CDR3 DNA reads TGTGCCAGCAGCTCGACAGGTTACGAGCAGTACTTC.

The genes are TRBV15 and TRBJ1-3; D perhaps matches TRBD1 (5 bases). V dropped 3 bases and J dropped 1 base, with 10 bases sitting between them. CDR1 is LNHNV, CDR2 YYDKDF, per germline (reference sequence). CDR3 length: 15 residues. DNA for the CDR3: TGTGCCACCAGCAGTGCTAGGGGTTCTGGAAACACCATATATTTT. Translated: CATSSARGSGNTIYF.